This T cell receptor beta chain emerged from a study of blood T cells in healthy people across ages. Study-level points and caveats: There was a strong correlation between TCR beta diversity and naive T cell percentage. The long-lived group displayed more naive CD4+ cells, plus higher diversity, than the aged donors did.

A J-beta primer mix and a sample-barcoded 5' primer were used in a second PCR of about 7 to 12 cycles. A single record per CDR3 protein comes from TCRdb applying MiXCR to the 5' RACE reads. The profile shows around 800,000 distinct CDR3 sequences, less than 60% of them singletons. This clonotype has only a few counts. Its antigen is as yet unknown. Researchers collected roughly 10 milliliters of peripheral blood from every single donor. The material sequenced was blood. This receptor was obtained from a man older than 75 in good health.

DNA of the CDR3: TGTGCCAGCAGTTTAACGGGAGGTAACGAGCAGTACTTC. This translates into CASSLTGGNEQYF. V gene TRBV28 combines with J gene TRBJ2-5; TRBD2 matches at 7 bases. The DNA end favors TRBJ2-7, so the J call may be wrong. Germline values: CDR1 MDHEN, CDR2 SYDVKM. The CDR3 loop spans 13 amino acids.